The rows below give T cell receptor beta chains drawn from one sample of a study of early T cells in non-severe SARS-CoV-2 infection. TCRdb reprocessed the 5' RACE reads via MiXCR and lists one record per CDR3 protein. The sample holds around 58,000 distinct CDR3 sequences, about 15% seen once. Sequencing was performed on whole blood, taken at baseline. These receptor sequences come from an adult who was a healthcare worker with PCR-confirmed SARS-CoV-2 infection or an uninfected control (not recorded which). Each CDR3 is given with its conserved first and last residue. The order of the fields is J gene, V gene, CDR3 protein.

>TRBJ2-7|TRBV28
CASSFKGGSYEQYF
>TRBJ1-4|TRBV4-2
CASSQAKTTNEKLFF
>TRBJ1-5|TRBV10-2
CASALVAGQPQHF
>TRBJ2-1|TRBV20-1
CSARDFSRSYSNEQFF
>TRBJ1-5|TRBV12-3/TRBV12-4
CASSPDGGSWQPQHF
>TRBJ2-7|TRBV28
CASSFSGGYEQYF
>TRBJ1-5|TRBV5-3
CARSRGQDQPQHF
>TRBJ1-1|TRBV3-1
CASSLGRDGEAFF
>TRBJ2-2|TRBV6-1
CASSERRELFF
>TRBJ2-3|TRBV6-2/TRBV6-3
CASSYSQGSTDTQYF
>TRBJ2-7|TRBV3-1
CASSAGRYYEQYF
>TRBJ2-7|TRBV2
CASSRPGGNEQYF
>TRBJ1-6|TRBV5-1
CASMGGNNSPLHF
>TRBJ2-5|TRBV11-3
CASSLGVQETQYF
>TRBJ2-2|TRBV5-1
CASSLGQNSAGELFF
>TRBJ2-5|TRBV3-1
CASSQGRSGREETQYF
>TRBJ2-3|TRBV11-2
CASRGTDTRYF
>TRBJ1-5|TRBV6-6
CASRVGQYNQPQHF
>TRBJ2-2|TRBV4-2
CASSPPRDGNTGELFF
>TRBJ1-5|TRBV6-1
CASTQVLSQPQHF
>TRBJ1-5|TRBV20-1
CSARVQGLFGNQPQHF
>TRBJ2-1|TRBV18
CASSPPGYGAGEQFF
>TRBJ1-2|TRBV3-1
CASSPYQGSGYTF
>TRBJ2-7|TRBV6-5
CASSYSGPSYEQYF
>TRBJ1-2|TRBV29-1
CSVEVRGEAGREDGYTF
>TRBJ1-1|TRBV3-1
CASSPGQAGAEAFF
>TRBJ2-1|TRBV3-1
CASSQSLYVSYNEQFF
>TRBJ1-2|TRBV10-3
CAISGGTDANYGYTF
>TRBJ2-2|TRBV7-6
CASSSGSNTGELFF